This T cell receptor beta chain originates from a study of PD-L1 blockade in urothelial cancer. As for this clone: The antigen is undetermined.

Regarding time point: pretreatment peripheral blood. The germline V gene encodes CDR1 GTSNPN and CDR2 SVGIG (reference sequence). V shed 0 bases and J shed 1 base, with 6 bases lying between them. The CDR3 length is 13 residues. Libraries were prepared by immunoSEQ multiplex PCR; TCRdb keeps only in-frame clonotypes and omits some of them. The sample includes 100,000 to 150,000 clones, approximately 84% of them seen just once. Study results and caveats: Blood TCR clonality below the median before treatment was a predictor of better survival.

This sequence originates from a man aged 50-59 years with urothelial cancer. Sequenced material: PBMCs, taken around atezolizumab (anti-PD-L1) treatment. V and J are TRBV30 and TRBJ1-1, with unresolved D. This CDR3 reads CAWSVQQNTEAFF. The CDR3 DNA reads TGTGCCTGGAGTGTACAGCAGAACACTGAAGCTTTCTTT.